Below, one TCR beta chain is given with its context. Antigen: not known. V was clipped by 6 bases and J by 4 bases; unmatched bases: 14. There are 16 residues in the CDR3. The sample is drawn from a study of T-cell memory formation after mild COVID-19. Study conclusions and caveats: Clones contracting across day 15 to 85 had a balanced CD4/CD8 profile; later expanding clones leaned CD4+. Clones from the second wave (peaking day 37) had unconfirmed SARS-CoV-2 specificity.

UMIs and sample barcodes were carried by the TCR alpha and TCR beta cDNA libraries that 5'RACE produced using constant-segment primers. One entry per CDR3 protein results from TCRdb running MiXCR on the 5' RACE reads. The data hold more than 350,000 distinct CDR3 sequences, with 20% to 25% observed a single time. The chain has TRBV12-3 or TRBV12-4 and TRBJ1-1, with 7 bases matching TRBD1. The sequence was obtained from an adult woman who had mild COVID-19 (a few samples of this study predate the infection). Cell type and time point are not known. Material for sequencing was PBMCs or a T cell subset sorted from them (not recorded which). CDR3 residues: CASRSRRGARGTEAFF. CDR3 coding DNA: TGTGCCAGCAGGAGCCGCAGGGGGGCTCGGGGCACTGAAGCTTTCTTT.